This T cell receptor beta chain was sequenced during a study of cytomegalovirus exposure and HLA in healthy donors. Findings of the study overall: Later on, an analysis found that several of the most significant clusters appeared to be linked to common viral pathogens, which included parvovirus B19. In an earlier analysis, productive rearrangement rates for most beta V segments clustered near 87% or 30%. Versus the roughly 690-donor mean, an Asian-associated ancestry cluster reportedly showed fewer N-insertions in a later analysis.

As regards this clone: The antigen remains unidentified.

PCR amplification relied on 60 Vbeta primers (plus 13 Jbeta primers). Per the original data handling: An analysis that came later counted some 80 million unique TCR beta chains, roughly 11 million shared. The repertoire was sequenced with immunoSEQ multiplex PCR; TCRdb's copy has only in-frame clones and lacks some. The DNA gave D and trimming, while V, J and clone size come from that table. The repertoire table contains about 200,000 clones. Trimming at V came to 1 base and at J to 4 bases, leaving 3 bases not matched to a gene. The germline V gene encodes CDR1 MGHDK and CDR2 SYGVNS. This CDR3 is built from 16 residues.

The source of this sequence is a girl aged 2 to 10 in good health and CMV-seropositive. This rearrangement joins TRBV25-1 to TRBJ2-2; the match to TRBD2 covers 10 bases. Sequenced input: PBMCs. CDR3 bases: TGTGCCAGCAGTGAATCTAGGACTAGCGGCACCGGGGAGCTGTTTTTT. This codes for CASSESRTSGTGELFF.